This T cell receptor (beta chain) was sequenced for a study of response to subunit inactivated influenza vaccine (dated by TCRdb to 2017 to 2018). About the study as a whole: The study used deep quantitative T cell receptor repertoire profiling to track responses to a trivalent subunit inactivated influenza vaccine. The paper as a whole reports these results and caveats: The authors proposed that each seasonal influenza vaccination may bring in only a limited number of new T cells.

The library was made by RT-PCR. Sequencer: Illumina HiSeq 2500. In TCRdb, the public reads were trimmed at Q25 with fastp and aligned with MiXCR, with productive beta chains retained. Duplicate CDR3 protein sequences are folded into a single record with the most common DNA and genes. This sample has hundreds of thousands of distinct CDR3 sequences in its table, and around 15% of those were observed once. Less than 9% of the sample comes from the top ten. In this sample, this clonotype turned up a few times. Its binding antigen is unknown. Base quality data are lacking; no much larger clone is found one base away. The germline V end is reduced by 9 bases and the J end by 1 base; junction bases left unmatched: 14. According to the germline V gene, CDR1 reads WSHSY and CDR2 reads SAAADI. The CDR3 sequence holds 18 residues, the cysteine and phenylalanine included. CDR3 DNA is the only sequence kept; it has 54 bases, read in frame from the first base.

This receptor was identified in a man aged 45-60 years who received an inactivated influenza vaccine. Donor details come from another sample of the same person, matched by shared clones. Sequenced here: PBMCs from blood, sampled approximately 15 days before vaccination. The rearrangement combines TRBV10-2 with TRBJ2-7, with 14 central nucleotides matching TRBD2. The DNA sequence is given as TGCGCCAGTTCAGGACTAGCGGGAGGACTCGGAAAATCCTACGAGCAGTACTTC. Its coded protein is CASSGLAGGLGKSYEQYF.